The T cell receptor (beta chain) under discussion was sequenced for a study of blood T cell repertoires in COVID-19. At the level of the study: The United States, Italy and Spain supplied acute and convalescent COVID-19 samples.

Germline values: CDR1 MNHEY, CDR2 SVGAGI. The CDR3 contains 13 residues. Trimming took 5 bases from V and 5 from J, leaving 12 bases between them. Authors' analysis steps: By means of reference gene primer amplification, nucleated cell counts were estimated. Clones were read by immunoSEQ multiplex PCR, and TCRdb kept only the in-frame ones, dropping some. D and trimming come from the DNA, and the V and J calls and clone size come from that table. Of 120,000 or so clones listed, about 80% are singletons. The source is a woman older than 75 with active or convalescent COVID-19. Sequencing used peripheral blood. The chain is built from TRBV6-5 and TRBJ1-1, with D perhaps TRBD1 (5 bases). The CDR3 DNA sequence: TGTGCCAGCAGTCCTTCGGGGGGGACTGAAGCTTTCTTT. This gives the protein CASSPSGGTEAFF.